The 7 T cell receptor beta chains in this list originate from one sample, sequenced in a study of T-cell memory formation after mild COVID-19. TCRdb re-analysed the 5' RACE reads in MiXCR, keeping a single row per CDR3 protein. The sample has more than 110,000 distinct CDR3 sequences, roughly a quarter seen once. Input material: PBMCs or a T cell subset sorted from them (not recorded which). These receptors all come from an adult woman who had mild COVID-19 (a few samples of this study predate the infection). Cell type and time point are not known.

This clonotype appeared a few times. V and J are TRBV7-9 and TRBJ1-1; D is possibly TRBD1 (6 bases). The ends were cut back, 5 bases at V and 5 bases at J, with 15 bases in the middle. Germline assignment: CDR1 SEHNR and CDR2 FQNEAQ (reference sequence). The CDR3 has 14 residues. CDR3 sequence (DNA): TGTGCCAGCAGCCCCACACAGGGTCGGACTGAAGCTTTCTTT. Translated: CASSPTQGRTEAFF.

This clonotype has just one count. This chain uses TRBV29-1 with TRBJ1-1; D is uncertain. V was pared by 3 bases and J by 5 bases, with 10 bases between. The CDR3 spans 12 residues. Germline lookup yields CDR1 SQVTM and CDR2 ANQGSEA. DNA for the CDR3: TGCAGCGTTGAGGGAGGCACGACTGAAGCTTTCTTT. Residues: CSVEGGTTEAFF.

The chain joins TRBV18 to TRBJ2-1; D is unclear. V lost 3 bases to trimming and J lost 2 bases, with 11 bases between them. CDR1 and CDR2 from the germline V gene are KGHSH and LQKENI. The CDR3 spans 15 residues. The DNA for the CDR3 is TGTGCCAGCTCACCTGGGGTCAACACCTACAATGAGCAGTTCTTC. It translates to CASSPGVNTYNEQFF.

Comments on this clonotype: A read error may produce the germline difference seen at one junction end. The CDR3 sequence is CASNLPVSASSYEQYF. The CDR3 bases are TGTGCCAGCAACTTACCGGTGAGCGCCAGCTCCTACGAGCAGTACTTC. The chain is built from TRBV7-9 and TRBJ2-7; no reliable D call. The CDR3 spans 16 residues. Germline lookup yields CDR1 SEHNR and CDR2 FQNEAQ (reference sequence).

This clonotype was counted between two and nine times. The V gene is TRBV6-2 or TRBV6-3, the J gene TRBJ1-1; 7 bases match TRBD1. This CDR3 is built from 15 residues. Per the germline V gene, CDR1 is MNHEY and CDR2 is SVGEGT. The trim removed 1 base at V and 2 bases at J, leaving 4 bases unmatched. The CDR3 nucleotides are TGTGCCAGCAGTTACTGGACAGGCGCCAACACTGAAGCTTTCTTT. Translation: CASSYWTGANTEAFF.

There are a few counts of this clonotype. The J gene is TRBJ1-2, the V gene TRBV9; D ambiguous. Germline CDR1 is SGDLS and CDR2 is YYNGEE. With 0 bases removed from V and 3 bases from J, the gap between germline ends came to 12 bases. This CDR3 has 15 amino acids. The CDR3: CASSVVDRHDYGYTF. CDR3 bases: TGTGCCAGCAGCGTAGTCGATCGGCATGACTATGGCTACACCTTC.

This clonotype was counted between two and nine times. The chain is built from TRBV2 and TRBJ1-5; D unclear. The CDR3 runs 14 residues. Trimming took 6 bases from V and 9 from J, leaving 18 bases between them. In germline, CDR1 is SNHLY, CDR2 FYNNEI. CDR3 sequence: CASSFTGSPRPQHF. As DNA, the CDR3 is TGTGCCAGCAGCTTTACGGGCAGTCCTCGGCCCCAGCATTTT.